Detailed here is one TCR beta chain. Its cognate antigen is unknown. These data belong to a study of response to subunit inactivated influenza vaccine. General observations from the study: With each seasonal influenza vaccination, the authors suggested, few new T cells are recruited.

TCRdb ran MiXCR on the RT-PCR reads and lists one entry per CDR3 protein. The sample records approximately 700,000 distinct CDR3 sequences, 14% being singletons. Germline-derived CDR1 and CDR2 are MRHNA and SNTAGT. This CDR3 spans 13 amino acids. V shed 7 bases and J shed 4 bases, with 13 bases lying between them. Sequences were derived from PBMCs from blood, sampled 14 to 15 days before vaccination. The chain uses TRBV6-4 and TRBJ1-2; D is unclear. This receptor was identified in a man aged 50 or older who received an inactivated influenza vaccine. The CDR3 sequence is CASTPGEGYGYTF. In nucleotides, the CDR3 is TGTGCCAGCACCCCCGGGGAAGGCTATGGCTACACCTTC.